This TCR beta chain was identified in a study of blood T cell repertoires in COVID-19. This table comes from immunoSEQ multiplex PCR, and its TCRdb copy is limited to in-frame clones, with some not included. Altogether some 150,000 clones are present, 88% being singletons, with the ten largest covering over 9.5%. The sequenced material came from peripheral blood. This receptor was obtained from a man aged 50 to 59 with active or convalescent COVID-19.

The CDR3 loop is CATDGDLAGGTDTQYF. The CDR3 nucleotides are TGCGCCACCGACGGGGACCTAGCGGGGGGCACAGATACGCAGTATTTT. The rearrangement links TRBV10-2 to TRBJ2-3, with 10 bases fitting TRBD2. The germline V gene encodes CDR1 WSHSY and CDR2 SAAADI. CDR3 size: 16 residues. J gave up 1 base and V 10 bases, and 11 bases lay outside the gene matches.